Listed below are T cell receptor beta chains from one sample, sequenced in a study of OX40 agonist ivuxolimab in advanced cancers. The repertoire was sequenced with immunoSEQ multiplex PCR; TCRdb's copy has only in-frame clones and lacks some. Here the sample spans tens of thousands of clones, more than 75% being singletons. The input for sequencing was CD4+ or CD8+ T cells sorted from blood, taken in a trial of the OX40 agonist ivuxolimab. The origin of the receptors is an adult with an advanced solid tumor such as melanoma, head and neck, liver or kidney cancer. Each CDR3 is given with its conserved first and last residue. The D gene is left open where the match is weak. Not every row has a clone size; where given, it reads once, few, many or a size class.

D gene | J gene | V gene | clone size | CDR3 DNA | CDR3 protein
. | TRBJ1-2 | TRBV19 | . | TGTGCCAGTAGTATCCGTTTCGGGTCAGAGGCTAACTATGGCTACACCTTC | CASSIRFGSEANYGYTF
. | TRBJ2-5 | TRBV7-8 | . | TGTGCCAGCAGCTGGCCGGCAGGGCAAGAGACCCAGTACTTC | CASSWPAGQETQYF
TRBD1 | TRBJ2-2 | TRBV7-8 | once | TGTGCCAGCAGCTTATATAAGGGGGCTTCGACGAACACCGGGGAGCTGTTTTTT | CASSLYKGASTNTGELFF
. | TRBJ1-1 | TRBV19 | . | TGTGCCAGTACAGGTACGAACACTGAAGCTTTCTTT | CASTGTNTEAFF
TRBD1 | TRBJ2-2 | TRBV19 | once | TGTGCCAGTAGGGATACAGGGGGTCGAGGCGGGGAGCTGTTTTTT | CASRDTGGRGGELFF
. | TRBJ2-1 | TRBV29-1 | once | TGCAGCGGGCGGACTTTTCGGGGCAATGAGCAGTTCTTC | CSGRTFRGNEQFF
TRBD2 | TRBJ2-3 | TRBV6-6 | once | TGTGCCAGCAGTTTTACAACGGGGGGTGGGACAGATACGCAGTATTTT | CASSFTTGGGTDTQYF
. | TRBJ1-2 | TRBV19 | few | TGTGCCAGTAGCCCCCCGCGCGGGACAAGAGGCTACACCTTC | CASSPPRGTRGYTF
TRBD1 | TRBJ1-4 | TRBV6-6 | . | TGTGCCAGCAGCCGAAGACAGGGTGAAAAACTGTTTTTT | CASSRRQGEKLFF
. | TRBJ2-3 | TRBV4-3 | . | TGCGCCAGCAGCCAATCACCGGGACTCAGCACAGATACGCAGTATTTT | CASSQSPGLSTDTQYF
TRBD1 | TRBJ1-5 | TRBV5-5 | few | TGTGCCAGCGGAGGGACAGGATTCAATCAGCCCCAGCATTTT | CASGGTGFNQPQHF
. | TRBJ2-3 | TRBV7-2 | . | TGTGCCAGCAGCTTAGTCCACAGTACAGATACGCAGTATTTT | CASSLVHSTDTQYF
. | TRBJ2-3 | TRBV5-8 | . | TGTGCCAGCAGCCAAGATATGGCCAGCGGAAGCACAGATACGCAGTATTTT | CASSQDMASGSTDTQYF
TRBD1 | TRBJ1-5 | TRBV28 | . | TGTGCCAGCAGTTCCGGACAGGGAACGGATCAGCCCCAGCATTTT | CASSSGQGTDQPQHF
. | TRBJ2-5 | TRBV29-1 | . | TGCAGCGTTGCCGGGGCCCAAGGGGGAGAGACCCAGTACTTC | CSVAGAQGGETQYF
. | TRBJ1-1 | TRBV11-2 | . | TGTGCCAGCAGCCCAAAGTTTAGTATTCGCACTGAAGCTTTCTTT | CASSPKFSIRTEAFF
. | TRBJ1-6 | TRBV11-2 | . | TGTGCCAGCAGCCTAATTAGGGGTTCACCCCTCCACTTT | CASSLIRGSPLHF
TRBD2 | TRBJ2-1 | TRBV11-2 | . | TGTGCCAACCGGGGAATCAGCGGGAGATTGTACAATGAGCAGTTCTTC | CANRGISGRLYNEQFF
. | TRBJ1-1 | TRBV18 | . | TGTGCCAGCTCACCACGGGGGGACACTGAAGCTTTCTTT | CASSPRGDTEAFF
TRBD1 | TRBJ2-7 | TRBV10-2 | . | TGCGCCACCCGAAGGGAACAGGGGGCTTACTACGAGCAGTACTTC | CATRREQGAYYEQYF
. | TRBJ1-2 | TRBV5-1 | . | TGCGCCAGCAGCTCGGACGGAAACTATGGCTACACCTTC | CASSSDGNYGYTF
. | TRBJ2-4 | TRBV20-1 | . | TGCAGTGCTAGGGGATTGGACATTCAGTACTTC | CSARGLDIQYF
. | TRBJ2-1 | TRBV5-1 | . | TGCGCCAGCAGCTTGGACAATGAGCAGTTCTTC | CASSLDNEQFF
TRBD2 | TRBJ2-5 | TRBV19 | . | TGTGCCAGTAGTATCAGCGGGAGGGCCCGGGAGACCCAGTACTTC | CASSISGRARETQYF